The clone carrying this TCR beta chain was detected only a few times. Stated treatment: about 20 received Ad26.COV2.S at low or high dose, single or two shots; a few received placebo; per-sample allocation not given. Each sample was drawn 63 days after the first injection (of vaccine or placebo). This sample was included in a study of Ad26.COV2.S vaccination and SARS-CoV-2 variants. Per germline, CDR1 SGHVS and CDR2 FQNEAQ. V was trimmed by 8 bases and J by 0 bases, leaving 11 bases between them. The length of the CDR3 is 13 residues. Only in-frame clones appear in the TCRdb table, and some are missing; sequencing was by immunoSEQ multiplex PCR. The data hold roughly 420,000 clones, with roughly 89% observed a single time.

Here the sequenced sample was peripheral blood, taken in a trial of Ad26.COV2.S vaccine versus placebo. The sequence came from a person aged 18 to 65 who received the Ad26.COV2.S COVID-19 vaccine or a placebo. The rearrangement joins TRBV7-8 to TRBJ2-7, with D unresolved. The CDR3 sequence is CASSGKASYEQYV. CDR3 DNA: TGTGCCAGCTCCGGAAAAGCCTCCTACGAGCAGTACGTC.